Below, 5 T cell receptor beta chains from the same sample are listed, as sequenced in a study of cytomegalovirus exposure and HLA in healthy donors. In the PCR, 60 Vbeta and 13 Jbeta primers were used. Sequencing used immunoSEQ multiplex PCR; TCRdb keeps in-frame clones, though not all of them. This table has fewer than 300,000 clones, 86% appearing once. Source material: PBMCs. The receptors shown here come from a man aged 40-49 years in good health and CMV-seropositive.

The gene calls are TRBV7-2 and TRBJ2-7; a weak D match, TRBD2 (5 bases). V lost 5 bases and J 7 bases, leaving 9 bases between the germline ends. Germline V gene data show CDR1 as SGHTA and CDR2 as FQGNSA. The CDR3 spans 11 residues. The CDR3 sequence: CASSRTGEQYF. The DNA for the CDR3 is TGTGCCAGCAGCCGGACGGGAGAGCAGTACTTC.

The gene calls are TRBV19 and TRBJ2-1; TRBD2 matches at 14 bases. Trimming cost V 7 bases and J 9 bases; bases outside gene matches: 14. The CDR3 is made up of 17 amino acids. Per germline, CDR1 LNHDA and CDR2 SQIVND (reference sequence). CDR3 sequence: CASTRTSGGPAQGEQFF. The CDR3, as DNA: TGTGCCAGTACCAGGACTAGCGGGGGGCCGGCTCAGGGTGAGCAGTTCTTC.

The chain is built from TRBV5-4 and TRBJ1-2; D not certain. The ends were cut back, 2 bases at V and 0 bases at J, with 11 bases in the middle. CDR1 and CDR2 from the germline V gene are SGHNT and YYREEE (reference sequence). The CDR3 extends over 15 amino acids. The CDR3: CASSFGLGANYGYTF. The CDR3 coding sequence is TGTGCCAGCAGCTTCGGACTGGGAGCTAACTATGGCTACACCTTC.

The V and J genes are TRBV2 and TRBJ1-3, with 7 positions matching TRBD1. Germline CDR1 and CDR2: SNHLY and FYNNEI. This CDR3 has 19 residues. The V and J ends lost 6 bases and 0 bases, in that order; junction bases with no gene match: 17. Here the CDR3 DNA reads TGTGCCAGCAGAAGACAATTTCTGGGACAGAGGGACTCTGGAAACACCATATATTTT. It translates to CASRRQFLGQRDSGNTIYF.

The gene calls are TRBV28 and TRBJ2-4, with a weak D call TRBD2 (5 bases). Trimming took off 8 bases at V and 6 bases at J, with 17 bases between the two ends. CDR3 length: 14 amino acids. Germline V lookup: CDR1 MDHEN, CDR2 SYDVKM. CDR3 in DNA: TGTGCCAGCTCTCAACGGGTAGAGGGAAACATTCAGTACTTC. Translated: CASSQRVEGNIQYF. Drawing the rest from reference TRBV28 and TRBJ2-4, the complete variable domain is DVKVTQSSRYLVKRTGEKVFLECVQDMDHENMFWYRQDPGLGLRLIYFSYDVKMKEKGDIPEGYSVSREKKERFSLILESASTNQTSMYLCASSQRVEGNIQYFGAGTRLSVL.